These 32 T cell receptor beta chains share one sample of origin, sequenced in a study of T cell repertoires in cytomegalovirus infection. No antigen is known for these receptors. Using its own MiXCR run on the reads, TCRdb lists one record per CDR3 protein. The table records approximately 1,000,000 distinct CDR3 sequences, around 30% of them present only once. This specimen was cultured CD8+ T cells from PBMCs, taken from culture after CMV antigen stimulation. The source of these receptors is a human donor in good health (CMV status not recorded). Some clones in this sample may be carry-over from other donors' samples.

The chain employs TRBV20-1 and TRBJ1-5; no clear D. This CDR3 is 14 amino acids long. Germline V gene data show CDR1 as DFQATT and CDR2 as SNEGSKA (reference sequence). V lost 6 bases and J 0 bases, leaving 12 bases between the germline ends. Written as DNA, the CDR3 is TGCAGTGCCCACCAGATTAATAGCAATCAGCCCCAGCATTTT. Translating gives CSAHQINSNQPQHF.

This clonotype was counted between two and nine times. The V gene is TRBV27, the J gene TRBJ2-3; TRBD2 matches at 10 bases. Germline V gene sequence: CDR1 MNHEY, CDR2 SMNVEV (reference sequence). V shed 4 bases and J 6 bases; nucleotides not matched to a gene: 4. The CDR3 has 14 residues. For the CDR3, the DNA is TGTGCCAGCAGTTCACCGGGACTAGCGGATACGCAGTATTTT. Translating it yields CASSSPGLADTQYF.

The CDR3 DNA reads as TGTGCCACTCGAGCCCGACGAGAGACCCAGTACTTC. Its protein product is CATRARRETQYF. This chain connects TRBV6-2 or TRBV6-3 to TRBJ2-5; D ambiguous. Trimming removed 10 bases at V and 4 bases at J, with 13 bases between. The CDR3 spans 12 residues. The V gene's germline CDR1 is MNHEY and CDR2 SVGEGT.

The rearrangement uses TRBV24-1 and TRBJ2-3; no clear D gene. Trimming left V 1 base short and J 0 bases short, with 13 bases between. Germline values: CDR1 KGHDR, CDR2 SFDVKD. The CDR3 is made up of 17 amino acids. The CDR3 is CATSDFDSRTSTDTQYF. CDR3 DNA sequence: TGTGCCACCAGTGATTTTGACTCTAGGACGAGCACAGATACGCAGTATTTT.

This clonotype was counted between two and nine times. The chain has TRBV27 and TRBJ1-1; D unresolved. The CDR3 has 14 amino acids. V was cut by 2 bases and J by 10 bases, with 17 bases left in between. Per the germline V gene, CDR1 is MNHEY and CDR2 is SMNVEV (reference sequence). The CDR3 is CASSLKRLFEPAFF. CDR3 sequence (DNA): TGTGCCAGCAGTTTAAAACGCCTTTTTGAGCCAGCTTTCTTT.

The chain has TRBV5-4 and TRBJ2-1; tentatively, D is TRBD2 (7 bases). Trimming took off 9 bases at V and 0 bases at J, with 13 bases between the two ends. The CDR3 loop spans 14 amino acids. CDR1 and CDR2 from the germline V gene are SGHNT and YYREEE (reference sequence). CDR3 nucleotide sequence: TGTGCCACTCTAGCGGACAGCTCCTACAATGAGCAGTTCTTC. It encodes CATLADSSYNEQFF.

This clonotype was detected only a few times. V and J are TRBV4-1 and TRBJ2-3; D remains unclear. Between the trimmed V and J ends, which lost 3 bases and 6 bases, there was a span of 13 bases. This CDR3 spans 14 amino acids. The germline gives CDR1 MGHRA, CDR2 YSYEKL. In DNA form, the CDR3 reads TGCGCCAGCAGCCAGACTCCTGCTGTGGATACGCAGTATTTT. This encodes CASSQTPAVDTQYF.

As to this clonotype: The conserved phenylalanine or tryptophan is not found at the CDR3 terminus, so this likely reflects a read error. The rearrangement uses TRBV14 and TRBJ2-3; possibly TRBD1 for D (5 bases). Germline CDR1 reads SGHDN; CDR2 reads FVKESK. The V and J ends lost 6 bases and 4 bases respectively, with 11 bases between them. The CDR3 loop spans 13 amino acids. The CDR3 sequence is CASRGREADTQYI. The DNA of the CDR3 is TGTGCCAGCAGGGGGCGTGAAGCAGATACGCAGTATATT.

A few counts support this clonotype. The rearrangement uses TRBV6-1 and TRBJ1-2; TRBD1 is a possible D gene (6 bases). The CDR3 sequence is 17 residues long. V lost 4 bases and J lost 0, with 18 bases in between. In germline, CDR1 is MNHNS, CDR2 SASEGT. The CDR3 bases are TGTGCCAGCAGTGTGGGCCCGAGGGGGGACCCTAACTATGGCTACACCTTC. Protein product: CASSVGPRGDPNYGYTF.

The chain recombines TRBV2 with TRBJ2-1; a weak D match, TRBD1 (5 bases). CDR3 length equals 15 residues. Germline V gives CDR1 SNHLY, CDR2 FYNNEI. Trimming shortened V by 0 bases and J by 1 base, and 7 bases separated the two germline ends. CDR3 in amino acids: CASSEARASYNEQFF. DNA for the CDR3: TGTGCCAGCAGTGAAGCCAGGGCATCCTACAATGAGCAGTTCTTC.

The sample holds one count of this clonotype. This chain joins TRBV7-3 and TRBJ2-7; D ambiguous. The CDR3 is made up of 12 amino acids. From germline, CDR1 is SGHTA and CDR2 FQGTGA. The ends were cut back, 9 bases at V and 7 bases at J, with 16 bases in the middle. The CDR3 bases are TGTGCCAGAGCCCGGCTCTTTCATGAGCAGTACGTC. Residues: CARARLFHEQYV.

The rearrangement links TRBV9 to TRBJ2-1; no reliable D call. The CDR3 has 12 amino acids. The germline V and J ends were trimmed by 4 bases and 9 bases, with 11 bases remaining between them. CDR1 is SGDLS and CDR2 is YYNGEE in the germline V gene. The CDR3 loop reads CASSPGDREQFF. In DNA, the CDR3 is TGTGCCAGCAGCCCAGGCGACCGTGAGCAGTTCTTC.

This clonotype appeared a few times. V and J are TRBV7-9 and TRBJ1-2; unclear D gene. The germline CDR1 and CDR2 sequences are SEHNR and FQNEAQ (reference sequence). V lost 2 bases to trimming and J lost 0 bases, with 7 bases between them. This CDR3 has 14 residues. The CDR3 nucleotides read TGTGCCAGCAGCTTAACAGCCCCTAACTATGGCTACACCTTC. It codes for CASSLTAPNYGYTF.

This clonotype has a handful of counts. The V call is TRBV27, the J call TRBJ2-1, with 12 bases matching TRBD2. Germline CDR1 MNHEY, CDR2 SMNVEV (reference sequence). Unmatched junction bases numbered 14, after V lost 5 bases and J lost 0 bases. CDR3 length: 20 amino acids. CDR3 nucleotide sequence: TGTGCCAGCAGTCTCACTAGCGGGGGGTATGTGGGTCACTCCTACAATGAGCAGTTCTTC. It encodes CASSLTSGGYVGHSYNEQFF.

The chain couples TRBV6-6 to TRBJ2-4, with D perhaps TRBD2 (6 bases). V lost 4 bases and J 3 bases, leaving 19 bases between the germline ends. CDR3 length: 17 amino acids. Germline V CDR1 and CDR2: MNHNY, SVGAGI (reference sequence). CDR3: CASSSLRGTPDKNIQYF. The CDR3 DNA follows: TGTGCCAGCAGTTCCCTCCGGGGGACCCCCGACAAAAACATTCAGTACTTC.

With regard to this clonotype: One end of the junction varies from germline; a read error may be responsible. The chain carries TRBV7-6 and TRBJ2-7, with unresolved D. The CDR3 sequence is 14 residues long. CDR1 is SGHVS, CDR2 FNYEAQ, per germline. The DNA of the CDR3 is TGTGCTAGCAGCCCCCTGACGGGCTCCTACGAGCAGTACTTC. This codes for CASSPLTGSYEQYF.

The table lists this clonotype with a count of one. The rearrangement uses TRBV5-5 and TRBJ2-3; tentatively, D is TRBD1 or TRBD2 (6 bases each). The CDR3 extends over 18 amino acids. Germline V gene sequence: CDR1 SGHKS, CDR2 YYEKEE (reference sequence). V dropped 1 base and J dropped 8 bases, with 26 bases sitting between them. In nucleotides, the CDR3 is TGTGCCAGCAGCTTGTTGAAAGGGGGGTTGAGGGAACGTGGTACGCAGTATTTT. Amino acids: CASSLLKGGLRERGTQYF.

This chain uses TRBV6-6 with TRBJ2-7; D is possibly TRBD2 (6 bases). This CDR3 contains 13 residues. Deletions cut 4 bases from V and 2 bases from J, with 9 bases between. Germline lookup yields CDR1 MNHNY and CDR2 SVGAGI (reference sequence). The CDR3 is CASSFPGAYEQYV. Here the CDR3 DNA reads TGTGCCAGCAGTTTTCCGGGGGCCTACGAGCAGTACGTC.

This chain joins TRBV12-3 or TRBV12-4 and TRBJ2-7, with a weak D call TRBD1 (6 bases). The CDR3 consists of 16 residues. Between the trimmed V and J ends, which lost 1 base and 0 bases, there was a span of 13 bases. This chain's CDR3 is CASSLGGPFTSYEQYF. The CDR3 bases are TGTGCCAGCAGTTTAGGGGGGCCCTTTACCTCCTACGAGCAGTACTTC.

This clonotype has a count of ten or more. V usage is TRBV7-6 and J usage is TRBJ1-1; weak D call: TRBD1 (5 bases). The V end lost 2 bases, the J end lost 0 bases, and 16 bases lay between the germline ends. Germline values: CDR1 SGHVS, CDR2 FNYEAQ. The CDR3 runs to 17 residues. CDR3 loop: CASSLRRRAYLNTEAFF. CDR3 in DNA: TGTGCCAGCAGCTTACGTCGCAGGGCGTATCTGAACACTGAAGCTTTCTTT.

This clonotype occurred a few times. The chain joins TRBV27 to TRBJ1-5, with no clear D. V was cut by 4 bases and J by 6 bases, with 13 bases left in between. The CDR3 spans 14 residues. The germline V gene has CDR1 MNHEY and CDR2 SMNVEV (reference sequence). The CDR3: CASSSGSWGQPQHF. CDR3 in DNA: TGTGCCAGCAGTTCCGGGTCTTGGGGTCAGCCCCAGCATTTT.

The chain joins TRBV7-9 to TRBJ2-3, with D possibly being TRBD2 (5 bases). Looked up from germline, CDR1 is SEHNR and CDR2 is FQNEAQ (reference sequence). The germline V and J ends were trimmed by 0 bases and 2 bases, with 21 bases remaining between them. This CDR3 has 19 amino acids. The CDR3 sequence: CASSLALTLRDRPTDTQYF. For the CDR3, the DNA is TGTGCCAGCAGCTTAGCGCTGACGCTGAGGGATCGTCCCACAGATACGCAGTATTTT.

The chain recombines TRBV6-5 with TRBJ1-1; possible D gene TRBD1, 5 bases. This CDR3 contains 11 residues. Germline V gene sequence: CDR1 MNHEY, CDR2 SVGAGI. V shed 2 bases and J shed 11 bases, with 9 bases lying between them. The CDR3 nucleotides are TGTGCCAGCAGTTACGGGACGAACGCTTTCTTT. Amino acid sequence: CASSYGTNAFF.

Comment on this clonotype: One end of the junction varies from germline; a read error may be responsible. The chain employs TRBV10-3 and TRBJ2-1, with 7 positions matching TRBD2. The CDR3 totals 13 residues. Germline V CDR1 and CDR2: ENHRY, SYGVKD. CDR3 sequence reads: CVISAEGGRVQFF. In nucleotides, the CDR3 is TGTGTCATCAGTGCGGAGGGAGGGAGAGTGCAGTTCTTC.

The CDR3 region has the DNA TGTGCCAGCAGCCCCGGACTGTATGGTAGGGCTAATGAAAAACTGTTTTTT. This gives the protein CASSPGLYGRANEKLFF. This chain uses TRBV11-2 with TRBJ1-4; D remains ambiguous. Trimming left V 5 bases short and J 3 bases short, with 19 bases between. The CDR3 runs to 17 residues. Germline CDR1 and CDR2: SGHAT and FQNNGV.

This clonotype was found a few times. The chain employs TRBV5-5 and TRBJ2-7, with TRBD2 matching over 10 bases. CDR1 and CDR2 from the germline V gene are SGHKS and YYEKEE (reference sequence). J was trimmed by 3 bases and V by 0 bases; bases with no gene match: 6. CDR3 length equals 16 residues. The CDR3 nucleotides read TGTGCCAGCAGCTTGGATCCTAGCGGGGGCCTCTACGAGCAGTACTTC. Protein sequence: CASSLDPSGGLYEQYF.

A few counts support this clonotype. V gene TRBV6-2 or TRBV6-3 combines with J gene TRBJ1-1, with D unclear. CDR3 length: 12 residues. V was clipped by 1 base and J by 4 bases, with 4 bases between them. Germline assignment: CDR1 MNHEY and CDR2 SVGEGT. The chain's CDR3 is CASSYWLTEAFF. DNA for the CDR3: TGTGCCAGCAGTTACTGGCTCACTGAAGCTTTCTTT.

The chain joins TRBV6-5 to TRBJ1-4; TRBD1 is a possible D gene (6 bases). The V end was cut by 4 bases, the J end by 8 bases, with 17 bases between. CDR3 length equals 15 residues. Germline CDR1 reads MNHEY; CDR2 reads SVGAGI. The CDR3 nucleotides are TGTGCCAGCAGTTCATCTTCACCAGGGGTCGAAAAACTGTTTTTT. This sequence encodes CASSSSSPGVEKLFF.

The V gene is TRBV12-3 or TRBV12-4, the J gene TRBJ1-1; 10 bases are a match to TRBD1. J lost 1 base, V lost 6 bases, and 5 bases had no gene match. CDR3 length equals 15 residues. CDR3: CASSPWDRGNTEAFF. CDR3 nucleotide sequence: TGTGCCAGCAGCCCCTGGGACAGGGGGAACACTGAAGCTTTCTTT.

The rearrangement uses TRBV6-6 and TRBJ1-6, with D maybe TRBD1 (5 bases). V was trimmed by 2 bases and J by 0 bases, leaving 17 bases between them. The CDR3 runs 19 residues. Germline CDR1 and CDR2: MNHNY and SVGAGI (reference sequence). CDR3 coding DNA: TGTGCCAGCAGTTACCTCGGACACGATATCAGCTCCTATAATTCACCCCTCCACTTT. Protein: CASSYLGHDISSYNSPLHF.

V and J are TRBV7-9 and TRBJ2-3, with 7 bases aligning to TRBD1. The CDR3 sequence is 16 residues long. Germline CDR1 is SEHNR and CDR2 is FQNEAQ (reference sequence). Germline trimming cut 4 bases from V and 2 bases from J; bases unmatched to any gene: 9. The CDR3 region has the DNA TGTGCCAGCAGCTCTACCGACAGGGCCCCCACAGATACGCAGTATTTT. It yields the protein CASSSTDRAPTDTQYF.

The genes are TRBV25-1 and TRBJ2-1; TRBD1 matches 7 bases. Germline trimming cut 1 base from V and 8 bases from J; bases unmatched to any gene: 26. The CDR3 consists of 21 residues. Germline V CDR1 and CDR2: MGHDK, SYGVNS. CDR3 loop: CASSEFPQRYTGQTYKDEQFF. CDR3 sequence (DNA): TGTGCCAGCAGTGAATTCCCCCAACGCTATACGGGACAGACCTACAAGGATGAGCAGTTCTTC.